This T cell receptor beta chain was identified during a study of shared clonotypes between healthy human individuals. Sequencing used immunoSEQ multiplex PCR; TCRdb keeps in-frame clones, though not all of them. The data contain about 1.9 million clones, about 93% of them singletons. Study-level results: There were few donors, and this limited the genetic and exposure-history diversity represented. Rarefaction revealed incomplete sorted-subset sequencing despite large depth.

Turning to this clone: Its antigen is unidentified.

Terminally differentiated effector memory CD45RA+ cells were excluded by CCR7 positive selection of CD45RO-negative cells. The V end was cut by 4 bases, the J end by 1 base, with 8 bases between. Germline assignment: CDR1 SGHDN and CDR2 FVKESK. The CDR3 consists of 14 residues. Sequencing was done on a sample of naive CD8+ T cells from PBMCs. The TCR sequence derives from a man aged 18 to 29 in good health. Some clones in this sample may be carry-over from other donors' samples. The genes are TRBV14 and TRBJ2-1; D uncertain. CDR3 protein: CASSPSWSYNEQFF. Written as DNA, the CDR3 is TGTGCCAGCAGCCCCAGTTGGTCCTACAATGAGCAGTTCTTC.